A selection of T cell receptor beta chains follows, all from one sample in a study of T cell responses to AZD1222 COVID-19 vaccine. Sequencing used immunoSEQ multiplex PCR; TCRdb keeps in-frame clones, though not all of them. The table records 90,000 to 150,000 clones, approximately 91% of them present only once. This material consisted of peripheral blood, taken on day 0 of AZD1222 vaccination. The receptors here all came from an adult in good health. CDR3s include the opening cysteine and the closing phenylalanine or tryptophan. A row's size may be missing; if present it is once, few, many or a size class.

V,size,J,CDR3
TRBV10-3,NA,TRBJ1-5,CAISDVGGNQPQHF
TRBV6-5,NA,TRBJ1-1,CASHRGRNTEAFF
TRBV6-4,NA,TRBJ2-3,CASSDSGRSTDTQYF
TRBV2,NA,TRBJ2-5,CASSLDRGLGETQYF
TRBV5-4,NA,TRBJ2-5,CASSLAGGGETQYF
TRBV30,NA,TRBJ2-1,CAWTFLSGQFF
TRBV20-1,NA,TRBJ2-7,CSAPRGSEQYF
TRBV19,NA,TRBJ2-1,CASSIQGRGTYNEQFF
TRBV12-3/TRBV12-4,NA,TRBJ1-5,CASRGTGNQPQHF
TRBV28,once,TRBJ2-3,CASSLSGRSTDTQYF
TRBV28,NA,TRBJ1-4,CASRLTGVGEKLFF
TRBV10-3,NA,TRBJ2-5,CAISEPASARETQYF
TRBV7-3,once,TRBJ1-1,CASSPSGGTEAFF
TRBV14,NA,TRBJ2-7,CASSQAGQRTYEQYF
TRBV5-4,NA,TRBJ2-7,CASSPDREILYEQYF
TRBV7-6,NA,TRBJ2-3,CASSLEAGSQGGTDTQYF
TRBV9,NA,TRBJ2-7,CASSAPPGGDEQYF
TRBV28,few,TRBJ1-2,CASSLVNRGGYTF
TRBV19,NA,TRBJ1-4,CASSTNILTNEKLFF
TRBV30,NA,TRBJ2-1,CAWRSVYNEQFF
TRBV3-1/TRBV3-2,NA,TRBJ2-5,CASSQDRRKGETQYF
TRBV6-5,few,TRBJ1-6,CASSVWTVGSPLHF
TRBV11-3,NA,TRBJ2-1,CASSLDPGPPHEQFF
TRBV10-3,NA,TRBJ1-3,CAISDGSLTGNTIYF
TRBV14,NA,TRBJ2-6,CASSPLGSFSGANVLTF
TRBV6-5,NA,TRBJ2-7,CASSSSGRDYEQYF
TRBV30,NA,TRBJ2-6,CASERGQVSSGANVLTF
TRBV11-2,NA,TRBJ2-5,CASSPDRVETQYF
TRBV7-9,NA,TRBJ1-1,CASSPYDRGREAFF
TRBV29-1,NA,TRBJ2-7,CSVSPPDRGSYEQYF
TRBV10-3,NA,TRBJ2-6,CAISEGLSSGANVLTF